This T cell receptor (beta chain) was found in a study of T cells in Graves' hyperthyroidism and ophthalmopathy. Overall study: Pretreatment peripheral blood was obtained at initial diagnosis.

This clonotype was observed many times. The antigen remains unidentified. Trimming at V came to 2 bases and at J to 2 bases, leaving 11 bases not matched to a gene. The germline V gene has CDR1 SGHKS and CDR2 YYEKEE (reference sequence). The length of the CDR3 is 17 residues. The diagnoses drew upon clinical symptoms, serum thyroxine and TRAb, thyroid ultrasound and orbital computed tomography. Template material for amplifying TCR beta CDR3 regions consisted of RNA transcripts. A first-round RT-PCR of the TCR CDR3 used the HTBI primer set. Via MiXCR, TCRdb re-called the multiplex PCR reads, giving one row per CDR3 protein. The repertoire consists of approximately 380,000 distinct CDR3 sequences, with over 11% occurring once and the leading ten covering 25% to 30%. Broader study findings: Before onset, ophthalmopathy was predicted by the model a median approximately 6.7 months earlier. A model of 13 V-J features distinguished ophthalmopathy from stable hyperthyroidism.

The specimen sequenced was blood. This chain uses TRBV5-5 with TRBJ2-7, with 9 bases identical to TRBD1. The origin of this receptor is a man in his forties or fifties with Graves' ophthalmopathy. CDR3 residues: CASSFSSTRQGAYEQYF. Here the CDR3 DNA reads TGTGCCAGCAGCTTTTCATCAACCAGACAGGGGGCCTACGAGCAGTACTTC.